These T cell receptor beta chains were read from a single sample in a study of control samples from healthy donors and cancer patients. Sequencing was performed with immunoSEQ multiplex PCR; in TCRdb, only in-frame clones are kept and a portion is missing. The repertoire has around 130,000 clones, more than 70% of them found once; the top ten carry less than 40%. Material: blood. These receptors were collected from a man aged 50-60 years in good health. CDR3s include the opening cysteine and the closing phenylalanine or tryptophan. The D gene is left open where the match is weak. Some rows have no size entry. The others give once, few or many, or a class for an expanded clone.

TRBV11-1	TRBJ1-2	-	-	TGTGCCAGCAGCTTAGTCCCCGGGACAAACTATGGCTACACCTTC	CASSLVPGTNYGYTF
TRBV27	TRBJ1-5	-	-	TGTGCCAGCAGTTTATACCAGAACAATCAGCCCCAGCATTTT	CASSLYQNNQPQHF
TRBV5-1	TRBJ2-3	-	-	TGCGCCAGCAGCCAGGTGGGGGTTAGCACAGATACGCAGTATTTT	CASSQVGVSTDTQYF
TRBV6-5	TRBJ1-2	TRBD1	-	TGTGCCAGCACCCGGGACAGGGAGAACTATGGCTACACCTTC	CASTRDRENYGYTF
TRBV19	TRBJ1-2	TRBD1	-	TGTGCCAGTAGTATAGATGGACAGGGGGCGTATGGCTACACCTTC	CASSIDGQGAYGYTF
TRBV5-1	TRBJ1-6	-	-	TGCGCCAGCAGCCCCCGGGGGGAATATTCACCCCTCCACTTT	CASSPRGEYSPLHF
TRBV2	TRBJ1-2	-	-	TGTGCCAGCAGGAACTATGGTTACACCTTC	CASRNYGYTF
TRBV29-1	TRBJ1-6	TRBD1	-	TGCAGCGTTCGATGGACAGGGGATAATTCACCCCTCCACTTT	CSVRWTGDNSPLHF
TRBV15	TRBJ1-2	TRBD1	-	TGTGCCACCAGCAGAGCGGGGACAGGGGGCGATGGCTACACCTTC	CATSRAGTGGDGYTF
TRBV2	TRBJ1-2	-	-	TGTGCCAGCAGCCCGGCCAGACAGTTCTATGGCTACACCTTC	CASSPARQFYGYTF
TRBV6-5	TRBJ1-5	-	-	TGTGCCAGCAGTCAGGTACCCCAGCATTTT	CASSQVPQHF
TRBV27	TRBJ1-1	-	-	TGTGCCAGCAGTCTCGGGGAAAGGGGTGAAGCTTTCTTT	CASSLGERGEAFF
TRBV29-1	TRBJ1-2	TRBD1	-	TGCAGCGTTGAAGGACGGACAGGGGGTGGCTACACCTTC	CSVEGRTGGGYTF
TRBV5-6	TRBJ2-7	-	-	TGTGCCAGCAGCGAAGTTGACCGCTACGAGCAGTACTTC	CASSEVDRYEQYF
TRBV10-2	TRBJ2-2	-	-	TGCGCCAGCGCTCCAAACGCACAGGAGGAGCTGTTTTTT	CASAPNAQEELFF
TRBV21-1	TRBJ1-4	-	once	TGTGCCAGCAGCAACCTGGGGGAGGCAACTAATGAAAAACTGTTTTTT	CASSNLGEATNEKLFF
TRBV30	TRBJ2-7	-	-	TGTGCCTGGAGTGTCGCGGGGAACTACGAGCAGTACTTC	CAWSVAGNYEQYF
TRBV19	TRBJ2-1	-	-	TGTGCCAGTAGTATGGGCCAGACCTACAATGAGCAGTTCTTC	CASSMGQTYNEQFF
TRBV27	TRBJ2-7	-	-	TGTGCCAGCAACCTTGGGACGTTGAGCTCCTACGAGCAGTACTTC	CASNLGTLSSYEQYF
TRBV5-4	TRBJ2-3	-	once	TGTGCCAGCAGCCACGGGGACAGCACAGATACGCAGTATTTT	CASSHGDSTDTQYF
TRBV5-1	TRBJ1-5	-	-	TGCGCCAGCAGGACCCGCATGCGGCCCCAGCATTTT	CASRTRMRPQHF
TRBV12-3/TRBV12-4	TRBJ1-5	-	-	TGTGCCAGCGGAGACAGGAGCAATCAGCCCCAGCATTTT	CASGDRSNQPQHF
TRBV7-2	TRBJ2-7	-	-	TGTGCCAGCAGCCCCCCCAAGGGGCGGGCCTACGAGCAGTACTTC	CASSPPKGRAYEQYF
TRBV5-1	TRBJ2-1	-	-	TGCGCCAGCAGCCCGGGGGAAGGCTCCTACAATGAGCAGTTCTTC	CASSPGEGSYNEQFF
TRBV7-2	TRBJ2-7	-	few	TGTGCCAGCAGCTACCCCGGGACTCCCGAGGGCTACGAGCAGTACTTC	CASSYPGTPEGYEQYF
TRBV7-2	TRBJ1-5	TRBD1	-	TGTGCCAGCACCTCGGGACAGGGAAATCAGCCCCAGCATTTT	CASTSGQGNQPQHF
TRBV5-4	TRBJ1-2	TRBD1	-	TGTGCCAGCAGCTTGGGACAGGGAGAGGGCGGCTACACCTTC	CASSLGQGEGGYTF
TRBV3-1/TRBV3-2	TRBJ2-3	-	-	TGTGCCAGCAGCCCCCGGACTGGTACGCAGTATTTT	CASSPRTGTQYF
TRBV5-1	TRBJ1-1	-	-	TGCGCCAGCCTAGCCCCGGGTGGGAACACTGAAGCTTTCTTT	CASLAPGGNTEAFF
TRBV6-5	TRBJ2-1	-	-	TGTGCCAGCACCCCTGGGGCCGGAGGCGAGCAGTTCTTC	CASTPGAGGEQFF
TRBV30	TRBJ2-1	TRBD2	once	TGTGCCTGGTCTGGGACTAGTTATGAGCAGTTCTTC	CAWSGTSYEQFF
TRBV6-1	TRBJ1-2	-	few	TGTGCCAGCAGTGAAGCTTGGACAGTCTCGGGTGGCTACACCTTC	CASSEAWTVSGGYTF
TRBV7-6	TRBJ2-4	-	-	TGTGCCAGCAGCTTGTTCGCTACAGGGGCCAAAAACATTCAGTACTTC	CASSLFATGAKNIQYF
TRBV28	TRBJ2-7	-	-	TGTGCCAGCAGCCGTACGCAGGGCGCCTACGAGCAGTACTTC	CASSRTQGAYEQYF
TRBV5-1	TRBJ1-1	-	-	TGCGCCAGCAGCTTTATAACCCCCAGGATGAACACTGAAGCTTTCTTT	CASSFITPRMNTEAFF
TRBV9	TRBJ2-2	TRBD2	-	TGTGCCAGCAGCGAAGTAGCGGGGGGGACGAACGGGGAGCTGTTTTTT	CASSEVAGGTNGELFF
TRBV18	TRBJ1-1	TRBD1	-	TGTGCCAGCTCAGTATCGACAGGGGTCTCCACTGAAGCTTTCTTT	CASSVSTGVSTEAFF
TRBV19	TRBJ2-3	-	-	TGTGCCAGTAGTATAGACCCGAGGCAAGGCACAGATACGCAGTATTTT	CASSIDPRQGTDTQYF
TRBV6-5	TRBJ2-5	-	-	TGTGCCAGCAGCGTAAGCGTTGGCAGTCAAGAGACCCAGTACTTC	CASSVSVGSQETQYF
TRBV9	TRBJ1-3	-	-	TGTGCCAGCAGCGTAGGGGGGGTCCCTGGAAACACCATATATTTT	CASSVGGVPGNTIYF
TRBV7-9	TRBJ1-1	-	few	TGTGCCAGCAGCCCTCAAACGGACGGTGAAGCTTTCTTT	CASSPQTDGEAFF
TRBV6-5	TRBJ2-2	-	once	TGTGCCAGCAGTTACTCGTACGTCGGGGAGCTGTTTTTT	CASSYSYVGELFF
TRBV7-9	TRBJ2-2	TRBD2	-	TGTGCCAGCAGCCCACTCGACGGGGGGGTGACCGGGGAGCTGTTTTTT	CASSPLDGGVTGELFF
TRBV4-1	TRBJ1-2	TRBD1	-	TGCGCCAGCAGCCAGGATGACAGGGGGCTTAGGGGTGGCTACACCTTC	CASSQDDRGLRGGYTF
TRBV19	TRBJ1-1	-	-	TGTGCCAGTAGTATAGCTGCTGGGGAGAACACTGAAGCTTTCTTT	CASSIAAGENTEAFF
TRBV2	TRBJ2-4	TRBD1	-	TGTGCCAGCGGGTTCCCCGGGACAGGGGGAACCCTAGCCAAAAACATTCAGTACTTC	CASGFPGTGGTLAKNIQYF
TRBV9	TRBJ2-3	TRBD2	-	TGTGCCAGCAGCCACCGACTAGCGGGGACAGATACGCAGTATTTT	CASSHRLAGTDTQYF
TRBV6-2/TRBV6-3	TRBJ1-2	-	-	TGTGCCAGCAGCCCTGATGGGAGCTATGGCTACACCTTC	CASSPDGSYGYTF